Below are 21 T cell receptor beta chains sequenced from a single sample in a study of graft-versus-host responses after intestinal transplantation (dated by TCRdb to the early 2020s). The library was made by the immunoSEQ multiplex PCR assay. What TCRdb holds here is the immuneACCESS table cut down to in-frame rearrangements. Part of the clones is not present; checked against another copy, under half of the missing clones reflect an unresolved V gene, and the others are unexplained. Counted in this sample were tens of thousands of clones; approximately 87% of them appeared once. The leading ten clones occupy roughly 0.099% of the sample. The time point label on this specimen signifies: cells obtained before transplantation from donor or recipient. These receptors have no identified antigens. The sample was unstimulated CD4+ T cells sorted from spleen or lymph node cells, taken before intestinal transplant. The receptors shown here come from a human donor who received an intestinal transplant.

This chain joins TRBV7-3 and TRBJ2-5, with TRBD2 matching 7 bases. The V and J ends lost 6 bases and 1 base, in that order; junction bases with no gene match: 14. The CDR3 runs 17 residues. CDR1 is SGHTA and CDR2 is FQGTGA in the germline V gene. The CDR3 sequence: CASRLKALAALQETQYF. For the CDR3, the DNA is TGTGCCAGCAGGCTTAAGGCCCTAGCGGCACTCCAAGAGACCCAGTACTTC.

CDR3 loop: CASSLFLAATDTQYF. Here the CDR3 DNA reads TGTGCCAGCAGCTTGTTCCTAGCGGCCACAGATACGCAGTATTTT. The V call is TRBV5-6, the J call TRBJ2-3; 7 bases fit TRBD2. This CDR3 is built from 15 residues. Germline V lookup: CDR1 SGHDT, CDR2 YYEEEE. V shed 1 base, J shed 2 bases, and the junction held 4 bases outside the gene matches.

This clone has a single count. J is TRBJ2-1 and V is TRBV11-2; D possibly corresponds to TRBD1 (6 bases). Trimming pared 8 bases from V and 4 bases from J, leaving 21 bases between. Germline V lookup: CDR1 SGHAT, CDR2 FQNNGV. The CDR3 covers 16 residues. The CDR3 here is CASAPGRQGNYNEQFF. The CDR3 region has the DNA TGTGCCAGCGCCCCAGGGCGGCAGGGGAATTACAATGAGCAGTTCTTC.

The rearrangement joins TRBV6-5 to TRBJ1-2; 8 bases match TRBD1. With V trimmed by 6 bases and J by 5 bases, 8 bases remained unmatched. In germline, CDR1 is MNHEY, CDR2 SVGAGI. The CDR3 spans 14 residues. The CDR3 bases are TGTGCCAGCAGCCTTACACAGGGGGGGTATGGCTACACCTTC. Translated, it gives CASSLTQGGYGYTF.

V is TRBV7-8 and J is TRBJ2-3, with 8 bases aligning to TRBD2. Germline loops: CDR1 SGHVS, CDR2 FQNEAQ. Trimming at V came to 5 bases and at J to 4 bases, leaving 26 bases not matched to a gene. The length of the CDR3 is 21 residues. The CDR3 sequence: CASSPSRISVGTRISPDTQYF. The CDR3 bases are TGTGCCAGCAGCCCCTCTCGAATTTCGGTCGGGACTAGGATTAGTCCAGATACGCAGTATTTT.

The chain combines TRBV2 with TRBJ1-5; the D gene is possibly TRBD1 (6 bases). The CDR3 has 16 residues. Germline loops: CDR1 SNHLY, CDR2 FYNNEI. V lost 4 bases and J 9 bases, leaving 22 bases between the germline ends. The CDR3 loop reads CASSGAGVAVGPPQHF. As DNA, the CDR3 is TGTGCCAGCAGTGGCGCAGGGGTAGCCGTAGGTCCGCCCCAGCATTTT.

The CDR3 DNA follows: TGCGCCAGCAGCACCGGGAACTCTGGGGCCAACGTCCTGACTTTC. Amino acid sequence: CASSTGNSGANVLTF. The genes are TRBV5-1 and TRBJ2-6; D is possibly TRBD2 (5 bases). Germline lookup yields CDR1 SGHRS and CDR2 YFSETQ. The CDR3 has 15 amino acids. The ends were cut back, 4 bases at V and 0 bases at J, with 8 bases in the middle.

The chain has TRBV6-6 and TRBJ1-5, with 7 bases that match TRBD1. Germline lookup yields CDR1 MNHNY and CDR2 SVGAGI (reference sequence). The V gene end was trimmed by 6 bases and the J gene end by 3 bases; junction bases not matched to a gene: 8. The CDR3 is 15 residues long. The CDR3 region has the DNA TGTGCCAGCAGACGCCTGGACAGGCTCAATCAGCCCCAGCATTTT. This translates into CASRRLDRLNQPQHF.

The V call is TRBV19, the J call TRBJ1-2, with D uncertain. Germline V CDR1 and CDR2: LNHDA, SQIVND (reference sequence). The length of the CDR3 is 13 residues. V lost 1 base, J lost 5 bases, and 8 bases lay in between. CDR3 bases: TGTGCCAGTAGTATAGGCCGGTCATATGGCTACACCTTC. The encoded protein is CASSIGRSYGYTF.

The genes are TRBV7-8 and TRBJ2-3; perhaps TRBD2 as D (6 bases). Per germline, CDR1 SGHVS and CDR2 FQNEAQ. Trimming took 3 bases from V and 4 from J, leaving 8 bases between them. This CDR3 has 13 residues. The CDR3 DNA reads TGTGCCAGCAGCTTTGGGGGGTCAGATACGCAGTATTTT. Encoded protein: CASSFGGSDTQYF.

The rearrangement joins TRBV6-1 to TRBJ2-2; D is perhaps TRBD1 (8 bases). The germline CDR1 and CDR2 sequences are MNHNS and SASEGT. CDR3 size: 14 residues. Trimming pared 7 bases from V and 3 bases from J, leaving 12 bases between. The CDR3 DNA sequence: TGTGCCAGCAACACAGGGGGGGACACCGGGGAGCTGTTTTTT. It encodes CASNTGGDTGELFF.

This chain connects TRBV4-1 to TRBJ2-1; TRBD2 aligns across 9 bases. This CDR3 spans 17 amino acids. Germline trimming cut 4 bases from V and 7 bases from J; bases unmatched to any gene: 14. From germline, CDR1 is MGHRA and CDR2 YSYEKL. CDR3 DNA sequence: TGCGCCAGCAGCCGCGGTGGGGCGGGGGGGCTGGATAATGAGCAGTTCTTC. Amino acid sequence: CASSRGGAGGLDNEQFF.

This rearrangement joins TRBV19 to TRBJ1-5; D call uncertain. Trimming stripped 3 bases from V and 3 bases from J, with 6 bases between. Germline values: CDR1 LNHDA, CDR2 SQIVND (reference sequence). CDR3 length: 13 residues. The CDR3 region has the DNA TGTGCCAGTAGTATGGCCCTCAATCAGCCCCAGCATTTT. This translates into CASSMALNQPQHF.

The gene calls are TRBV28 and TRBJ2-3; tentatively, D is TRBD2 (6 bases). Trimming left V 6 bases short and J 0 bases short, with 10 bases between. Germline loops: CDR1 MDHEN, CDR2 SYDVKM. The CDR3 consists of 14 residues. CDR3 nucleotide sequence: TGTGCCAGCAGCCCCGGGGGTAGCACAGATACGCAGTATTTT. Amino acid sequence: CASSPGGSTDTQYF.

CDR3 in amino acids: CASSLGTGGGNEQYF. CDR3 nucleotides: TGTGCCAGCAGCTTAGGGACAGGGGGCGGGAACGAGCAGTACTTC. This chain uses TRBV7-9 with TRBJ2-7; 11 bases match TRBD1. The germline CDR1 and CDR2 sequences are SEHNR and FQNEAQ (reference sequence). This CDR3 has 15 amino acids. Trimming took 1 base from V and 5 from J; bases not matched to a gene: 4. The entire variable domain, with the rest obtained from reference TRBV7-9 and TRBJ2-7, is as follows: DTGVSQNPRHKITKRGQNVTFRCDPISEHNRLYWYRQTLGQGPEFLTYFQNEAQLEKSRLLSDRFSAERPKGSFSTLEIQRTEQGDSAMYLCASSLGTGGGNEQYFGPGTRLTVT.

The V and J genes are TRBV18 and TRBJ1-2, with D possibly matching TRBD1 (6 bases). CDR1 KGHSH and CDR2 LQKENI come from the germline V gene. The CDR3 is made up of 13 amino acids. The V gene lost 2 bases and the J gene lost 8 bases, with 12 bases spanning the gap. The CDR3: CASSPGTLEGYTF. Here the CDR3 DNA reads TGTGCCAGCTCACCAGGGACACTCGAGGGCTACACCTTC.

The V and J genes are TRBV9 and TRBJ1-4, with TRBD1 identical over 8 bases. This CDR3 is 17 amino acids long. The V gene end was trimmed by 4 bases and the J gene end by 0 bases; junction bases not matched to a gene: 8. From germline, CDR1 is SGDLS and CDR2 YYNGEE. CDR3 loop: CASSPRQGWTTNEKLFF. The CDR3 nucleotides are TGTGCCAGCAGCCCTCGACAGGGGTGGACAACTAATGAAAAACTGTTTTTT.

The rearrangement links TRBV9 to TRBJ2-3; TRBD2 aligns across 10 bases. Germline CDR1 reads SGDLS; CDR2 reads YYNGEE. This CDR3 has 15 residues. The J segment lost 2 bases and the V segment lost 4 bases, leaving 4 bases of the junction unmatched. CDR3 nucleotides: TGTGCCAGCAGCCTTACTAGCGGGGACACAGATACGCAGTATTTT. Translated, it gives CASSLTSGDTDTQYF.

CDR3 in DNA: TGTGCCAGCAGCTTAGAGGGCGCCGGGGGATGGGAGACCCAGTACTTC. It translates to CASSLEGAGGWETQYF. J is TRBJ2-5 and V is TRBV7-6; possible D gene TRBD2, 6 bases. V was cut by 1 base and J by 5 bases, with 17 bases left in between. This CDR3 is built from 16 residues. CDR1 is SGHVS and CDR2 is FNYEAQ in the germline V gene.

V is TRBV4-2 and J is TRBJ2-2, with D perhaps TRBD2 (6 bases). V lost 6 bases and J lost 6, with 17 bases in between. Germline assignment: CDR1 LGHNA and CDR2 YNFKEQ. This CDR3 comprises 15 residues. The CDR3 is CASSKWEALAGELFF. CDR3 in DNA: TGTGCCAGCAGTAAATGGGAGGCCTTGGCCGGGGAGCTGTTTTTT.

This chain connects TRBV9 to TRBJ1-6; TRBD1 might be the D (5 bases). V was trimmed by 0 bases and J by 0 bases, leaving 10 bases between them. Germline values: CDR1 SGDLS, CDR2 YYNGEE. This CDR3 is 17 amino acids long. The CDR3, as DNA: TGTGCCAGCAGCGTAGGCGGGGGTAGCTCCTATAATTCACCCCTCCACTTT. Translation gives CASSVGGGSSYNSPLHF.